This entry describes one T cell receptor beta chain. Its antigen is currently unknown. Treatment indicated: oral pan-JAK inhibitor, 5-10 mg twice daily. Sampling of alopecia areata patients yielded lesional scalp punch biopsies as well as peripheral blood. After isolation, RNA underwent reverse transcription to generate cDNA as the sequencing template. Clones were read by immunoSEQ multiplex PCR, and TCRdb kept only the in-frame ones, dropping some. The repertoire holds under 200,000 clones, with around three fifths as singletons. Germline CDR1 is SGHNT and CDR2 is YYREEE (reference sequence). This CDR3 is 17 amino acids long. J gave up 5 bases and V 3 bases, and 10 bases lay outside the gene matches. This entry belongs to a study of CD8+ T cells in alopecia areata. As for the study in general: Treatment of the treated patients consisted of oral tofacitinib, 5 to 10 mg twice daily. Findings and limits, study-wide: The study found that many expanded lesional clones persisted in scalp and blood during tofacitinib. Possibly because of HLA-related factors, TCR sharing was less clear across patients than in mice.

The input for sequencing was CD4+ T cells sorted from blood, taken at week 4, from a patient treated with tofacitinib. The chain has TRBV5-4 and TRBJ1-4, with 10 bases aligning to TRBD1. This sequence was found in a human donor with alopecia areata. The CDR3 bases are TGTGCCAGCAGCTACCCCGAACCGGGACAGGGGAATGAAAAACTGTTTTTT. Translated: CASSYPEPGQGNEKLFF.